The text below deals with one T cell receptor beta chain. Per germline, CDR1 SNHLY and CDR2 FYNNEI. Trimming pared 8 bases from V and 6 bases from J, leaving 14 bases between. The CDR3 consists of 12 residues. This sample was taken from a study of sequential checkpoint blockade in melanoma. Study at large: Arm A got nivolumab then ipilimumab; arm B the reverse, 1:1. Maintenance nivolumab came after either treatment sequence.

Treatment reported: randomized to nivolumab then ipilimumab (arm A) or the reverse (arm B). No patient had prior DNA-damaging chemotherapy. From thawed PBMCs, live CD3+CD8+ cells negative for CD19 and CD56 were sorted. TCRdb's copy holds only in-frame clones and misses some; the assay was immunoSEQ multiplex PCR. The sample yields roughly 23,000 clones, 75% to 90% seen once. Source: CD8+ T cells sorted from blood (inferred from file names), taken from a patient given nivolumab and ipilimumab in sequence. This clonotype was sampled from a human donor with melanoma. The chain carries TRBV2 and TRBJ2-7; perhaps TRBD1 as D (6 bases). CDR3 amino acids: CASSNRVGEQYF. Written as DNA, the CDR3 is TGTGCCAGCTCCAACAGGGTAGGCGAGCAGTACTTC.